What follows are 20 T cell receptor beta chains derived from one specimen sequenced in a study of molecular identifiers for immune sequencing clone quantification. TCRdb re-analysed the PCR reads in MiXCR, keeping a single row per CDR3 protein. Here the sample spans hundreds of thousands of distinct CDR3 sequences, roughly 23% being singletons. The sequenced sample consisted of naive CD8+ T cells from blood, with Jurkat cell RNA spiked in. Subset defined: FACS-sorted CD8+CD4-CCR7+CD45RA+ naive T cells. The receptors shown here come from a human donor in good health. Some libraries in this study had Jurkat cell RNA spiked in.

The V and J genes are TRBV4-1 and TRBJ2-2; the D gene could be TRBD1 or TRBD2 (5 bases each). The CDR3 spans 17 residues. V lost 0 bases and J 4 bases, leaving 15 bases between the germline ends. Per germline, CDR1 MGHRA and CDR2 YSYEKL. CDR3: CASSQDPPGTGTGELFF. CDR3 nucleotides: TGCGCCAGCAGCCAAGACCCACCTGGGACGGGCACCGGGGAGCTGTTTTTT.

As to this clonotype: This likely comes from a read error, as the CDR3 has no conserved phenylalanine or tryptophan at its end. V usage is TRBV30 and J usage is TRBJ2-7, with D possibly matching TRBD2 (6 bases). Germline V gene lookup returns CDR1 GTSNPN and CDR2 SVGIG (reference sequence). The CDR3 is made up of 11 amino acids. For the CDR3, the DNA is TGTGCAGCGGGTCCCTCCTACGAGCAGTACCTC. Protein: CAAGPSYEQYL.

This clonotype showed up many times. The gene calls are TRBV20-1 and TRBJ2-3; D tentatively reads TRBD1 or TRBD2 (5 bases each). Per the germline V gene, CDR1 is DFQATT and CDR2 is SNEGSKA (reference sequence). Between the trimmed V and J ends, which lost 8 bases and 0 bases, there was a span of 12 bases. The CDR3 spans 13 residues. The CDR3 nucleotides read TGCAGTCCCCGGGACGCGAGCACAGATACGCAGTATTTT. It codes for CSPRDASTDTQYF.

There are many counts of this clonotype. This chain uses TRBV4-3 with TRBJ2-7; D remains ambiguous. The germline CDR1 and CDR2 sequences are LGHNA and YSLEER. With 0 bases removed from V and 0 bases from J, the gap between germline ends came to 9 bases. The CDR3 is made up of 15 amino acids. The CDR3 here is CASSQDRKSSYEQYF. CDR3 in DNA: TGCGCCAGCAGCCAAGATCGGAAGAGCTCCTACGAGCAGTACTTC.

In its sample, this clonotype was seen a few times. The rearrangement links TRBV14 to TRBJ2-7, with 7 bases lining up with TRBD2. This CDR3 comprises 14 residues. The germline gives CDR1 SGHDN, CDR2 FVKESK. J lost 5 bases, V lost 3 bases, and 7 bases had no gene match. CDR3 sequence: CASSQVAGPDEQYF. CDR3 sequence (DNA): TGTGCCAGCAGCCAGGTAGCGGGTCCCGACGAGCAGTACTTC.

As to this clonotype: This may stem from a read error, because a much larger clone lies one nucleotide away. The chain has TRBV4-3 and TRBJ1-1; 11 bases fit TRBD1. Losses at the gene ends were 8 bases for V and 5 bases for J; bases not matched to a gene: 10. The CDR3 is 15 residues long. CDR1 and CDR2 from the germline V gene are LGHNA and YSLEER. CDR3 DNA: TGCGCCAGCGGCCGTGGGACAGGGGGTCGAACTGAAGCTTTCTTT. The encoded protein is CASGRGTGGRTEAFF.

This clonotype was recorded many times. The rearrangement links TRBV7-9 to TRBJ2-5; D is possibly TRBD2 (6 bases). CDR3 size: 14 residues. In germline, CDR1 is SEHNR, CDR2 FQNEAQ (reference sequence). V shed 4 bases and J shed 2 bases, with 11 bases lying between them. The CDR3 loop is CASSSRDLQETQYF. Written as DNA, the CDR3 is TGTGCCAGCAGCTCGCGGGACTTACAAGAGACCCAGTACTTC.

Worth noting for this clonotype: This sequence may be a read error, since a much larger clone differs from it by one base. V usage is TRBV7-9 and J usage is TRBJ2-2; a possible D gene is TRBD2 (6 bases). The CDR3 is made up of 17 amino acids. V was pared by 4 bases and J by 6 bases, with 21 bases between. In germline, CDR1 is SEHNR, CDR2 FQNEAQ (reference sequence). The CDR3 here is CASSSSTSRRAPGELFF. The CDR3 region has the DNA TGTGCCAGCAGCTCCTCAACTAGCAGGAGGGCCCCCGGGGAGCTGTTTTTT.

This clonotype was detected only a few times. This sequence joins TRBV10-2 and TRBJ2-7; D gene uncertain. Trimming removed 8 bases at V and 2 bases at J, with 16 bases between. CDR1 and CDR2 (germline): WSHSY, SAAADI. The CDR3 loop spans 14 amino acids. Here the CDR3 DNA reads TGCGCCAGCGGGCCGGGCCGATTTGCCTACGAGCAGTACTTC. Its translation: CASGPGRFAYEQYF.

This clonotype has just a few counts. DNA for the CDR3: TGTGCCAGCAGCCCGAGACAGGGAGAGGTCAATGAGCAGTTCTTC. Its protein is CASSPRQGEVNEQFF. The chain couples TRBV7-9 to TRBJ2-1; 7 bases agree with TRBD1. CDR3 length: 15 residues. Germline CDR1 is SEHNR and CDR2 is FQNEAQ (reference sequence). The trim removed 5 bases at V and 6 bases at J, leaving 10 bases unmatched.

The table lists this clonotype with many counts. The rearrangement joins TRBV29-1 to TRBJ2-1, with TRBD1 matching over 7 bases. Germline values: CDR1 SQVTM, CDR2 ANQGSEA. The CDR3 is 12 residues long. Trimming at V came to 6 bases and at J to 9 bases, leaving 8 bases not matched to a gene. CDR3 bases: TGCAGCGTCGTCACAGGGGCAGGTGAGCAGTTCTTC. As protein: CSVVTGAGEQFF.

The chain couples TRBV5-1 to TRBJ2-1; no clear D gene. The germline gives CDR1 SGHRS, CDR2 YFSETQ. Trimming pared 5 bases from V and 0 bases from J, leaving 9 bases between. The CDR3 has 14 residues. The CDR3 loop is CASRKASSYNEQFF. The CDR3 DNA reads TGCGCCAGCAGAAAGGCTAGCTCCTACAATGAGCAGTTCTTC. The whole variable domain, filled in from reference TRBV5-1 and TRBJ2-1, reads KAGVTQTPRYLIKTRGQQVTLSCSPISGHRSVSWYQQTPGQGLQFLFEYFSETQRNKGNFPGRFSGRQFSNSRSEMNVSTLELGDSALYLCASRKASSYNEQFFGPGTRLTVL.

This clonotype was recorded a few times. The CDR3: CASSQGNDEQYF. CDR3 sequence (DNA): TGCGCCAGCAGCCAAGGGAACGACGAGCAGTACTTC. V is TRBV4-3 and J is TRBJ2-7, with D unresolved. Germline-derived CDR1 and CDR2 are LGHNA and YSLEER. The CDR3 sequence is 12 residues long. V was shortened by 1 base and J by 5 bases, with 6 bases between the two germline ends.

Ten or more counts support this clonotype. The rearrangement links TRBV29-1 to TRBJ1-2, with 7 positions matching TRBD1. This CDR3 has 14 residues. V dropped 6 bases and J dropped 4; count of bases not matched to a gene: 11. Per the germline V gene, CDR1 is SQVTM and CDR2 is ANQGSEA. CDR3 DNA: TGCAGCGTATTCTTCCGGGACAGTCCCTATGGCTACACCTTC. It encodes CSVFFRDSPYGYTF.

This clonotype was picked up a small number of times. The CDR3 DNA sequence: TGTGCCAGCAGCCCTCCGGGACAGCTGACCGGGGAGCTGTTTTTT. Its protein is CASSPPGQLTGELFF. This chain links TRBV9 with TRBJ2-2, with TRBD1 matching 7 bases. Per the germline V gene, CDR1 is SGDLS and CDR2 is YYNGEE. V lost 4 bases, J lost 5 bases, and 8 bases stayed unmatched. CDR3 length: 15 residues. The complete variable domain, with remaining parts taken from reference TRBV9 and TRBJ2-2, reads DSGVTQTPKHLITATGQRVTLRCSPRSGDLSVYWYQQSLDQGLQFLIQYYNGEERAKGNILERFSAQQFPDLHSELNLSSLELGDSALYFCASSPPGQLTGELFFGEGSRLTVL.

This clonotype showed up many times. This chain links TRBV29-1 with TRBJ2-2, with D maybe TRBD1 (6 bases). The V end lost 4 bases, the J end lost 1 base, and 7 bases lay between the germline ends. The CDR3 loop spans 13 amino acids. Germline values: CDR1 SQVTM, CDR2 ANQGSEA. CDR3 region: CSVAGQNTGELFF. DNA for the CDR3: TGCAGCGTTGCGGGACAGAACACCGGGGAGCTGTTTTTT.

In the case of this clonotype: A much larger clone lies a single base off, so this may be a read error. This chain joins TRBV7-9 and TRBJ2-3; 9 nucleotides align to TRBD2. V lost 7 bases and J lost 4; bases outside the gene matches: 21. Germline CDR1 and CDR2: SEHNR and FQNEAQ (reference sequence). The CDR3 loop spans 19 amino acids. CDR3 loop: CASTPTPREGGGPSDTQYF. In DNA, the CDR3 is TGTGCCAGCACCCCTACACCGCGGGAGGGTGGGGGTCCCTCAGATACGCAGTATTTT.

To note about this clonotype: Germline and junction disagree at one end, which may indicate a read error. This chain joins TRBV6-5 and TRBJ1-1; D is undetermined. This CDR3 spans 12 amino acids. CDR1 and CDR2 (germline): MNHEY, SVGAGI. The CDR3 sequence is CASSWCVGEALF. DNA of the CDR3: TGTGCCAGCAGTTGGTGTGTGGGTGAAGCTCTCTTT.

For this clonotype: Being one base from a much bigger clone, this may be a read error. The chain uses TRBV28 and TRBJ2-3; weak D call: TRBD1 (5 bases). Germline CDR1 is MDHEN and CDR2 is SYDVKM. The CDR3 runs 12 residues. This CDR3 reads CASSLIPQGELF. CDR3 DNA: TGTGCCAGCAGTTTGATCCCGCAGGGTGAGCTCTTC.

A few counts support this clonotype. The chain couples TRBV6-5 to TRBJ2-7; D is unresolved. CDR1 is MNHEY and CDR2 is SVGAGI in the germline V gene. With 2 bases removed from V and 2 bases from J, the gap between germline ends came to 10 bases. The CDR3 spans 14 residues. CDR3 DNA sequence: TGTGCCAGCAGTTACGGTCAGGTTGCCTACGAGCAGTACTTC. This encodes CASSYGQVAYEQYF.